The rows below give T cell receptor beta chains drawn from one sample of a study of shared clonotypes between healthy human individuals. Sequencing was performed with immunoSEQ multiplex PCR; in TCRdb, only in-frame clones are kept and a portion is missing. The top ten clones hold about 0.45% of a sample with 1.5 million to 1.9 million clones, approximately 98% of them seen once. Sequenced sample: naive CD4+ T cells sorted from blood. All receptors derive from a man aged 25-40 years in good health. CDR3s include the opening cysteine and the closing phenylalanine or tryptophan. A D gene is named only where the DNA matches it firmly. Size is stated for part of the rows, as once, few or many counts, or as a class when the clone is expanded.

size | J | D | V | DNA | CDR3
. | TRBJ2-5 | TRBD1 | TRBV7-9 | TGTGCCAGCACCCCCAGGACAGGCGAGACCCAGTACTTC | CASTPRTGETQYF
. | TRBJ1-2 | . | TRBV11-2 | TGTGCCAGCAGCCTAGGGGCTGGTAACTATGGCTACACCTTC | CASSLGAGNYGYTF
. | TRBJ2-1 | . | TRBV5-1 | TGCGCCAGCGGTCCTAGAACATACAATGAGCAGTTCTTC | CASGPRTYNEQFF
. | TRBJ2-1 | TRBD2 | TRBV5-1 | TGCGCCAGCAGTTTGCCGGGGACTAAGGTCTATGAGCAGTTCTTC | CASSLPGTKVYEQFF
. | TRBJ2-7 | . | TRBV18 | TGTGCCAGCTCACCCCTTCCTAGCTCATCCTACGAGCAGTACTTC | CASSPLPSSSYEQYF
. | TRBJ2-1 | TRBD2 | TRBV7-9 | TGTGCCAGCAGCACGGGGACTAGCGGGAGGAGGAACAATGAGCAGTTCTTC | CASSTGTSGRRNNEQFF
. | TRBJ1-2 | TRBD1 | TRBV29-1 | TGCAGCACGAGCGGGACAGGGAACTATGGCTACACCTTC | CSTSGTGNYGYTF
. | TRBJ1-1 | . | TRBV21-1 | TGTGCCAGCAGCGAGAGAGGACGAGCGAACACTGAAGCTTTCTTT | CASSERGRANTEAFF
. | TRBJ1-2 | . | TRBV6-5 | TGTGCCAGCAGTTACTCGGCAGGGCAAAACTATGGCTACACCTTC | CASSYSAGQNYGYTF
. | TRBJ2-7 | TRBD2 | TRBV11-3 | TGTGCCAGCAGCAGGCTAGCGGGAAGCTACGAGCAGTACTTC | CASSRLAGSYEQYF
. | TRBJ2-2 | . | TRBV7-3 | TGTGCCAGCAGGAGACACAGCACCGGGGAGCTGTTTTTT | CASRRHSTGELFF
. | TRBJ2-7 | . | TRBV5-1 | TGCGCCAGCCCGACAGCTACTAGACCCAAGGGATACGAGCAGTACTTC | CASPTATRPKGYEQYF
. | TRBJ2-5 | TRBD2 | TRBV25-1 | TGTGCCAGCCGGGGGGACGCGGGGCAAGAGACCCAGTACTTC | CASRGDAGQETQYF
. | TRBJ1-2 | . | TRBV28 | TGTGCCAGCAGCCCACGGGCTATCTATGGCTACACCTTC | CASSPRAIYGYTF
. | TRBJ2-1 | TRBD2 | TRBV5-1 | TGCGCCAGCAGCTTGGAGGGACTAGCGGACAATGAGCAGTTCTTC | CASSLEGLADNEQFF
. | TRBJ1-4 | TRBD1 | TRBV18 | TGTGCCAGCTCAACGGGACAGGTTGCAACTAATGAAAAACTGTTTTTT | CASSTGQVATNEKLFF
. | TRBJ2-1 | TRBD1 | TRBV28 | TGTGCCAGCAGTTTATCCGAGGGGGCTCTGACAAATGAGCAGTTCTTC | CASSLSEGALTNEQFF
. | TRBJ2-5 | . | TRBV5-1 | TGCGCCAGCAGCCCGGACTGGGGCCAAGAGACCCAGTACTTC | CASSPDWGQETQYF
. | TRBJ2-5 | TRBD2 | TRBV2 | TGTGCCAGCAGTGCTGAACTAGCGGGGGGCCAAGAGACCCAGTACTTC | CASSAELAGGQETQYF
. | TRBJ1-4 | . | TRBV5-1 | TGCGCCAGCAGCTTGGGCTCAGCAACTAATGAAAAACTGTTTTTT | CASSLGSATNEKLFF
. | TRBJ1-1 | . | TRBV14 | TGTGCCAGCAGACCAGATGCCACTGAAGCTTTCTTT | CASRPDATEAFF
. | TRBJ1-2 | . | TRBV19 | TGTGCCAGTAGCGAAAGGGGCGGAGGCTACACCTTC | CASSERGGGYTF
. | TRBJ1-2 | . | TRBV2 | TGTGCCAGCAGTGACAGGGGCCTCTATGGCTACACCTTC | CASSDRGLYGYTF
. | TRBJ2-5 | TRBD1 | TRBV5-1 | TGCGCCAGCAGTCCCGGGACAGGGAGGGAGACCCAGTACTTC | CASSPGTGRETQYF
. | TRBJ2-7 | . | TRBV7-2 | TGTGCCAGCAGCGGCCGAGTCTCCTACGAGCAGTACTTC | CASSGRVSYEQYF
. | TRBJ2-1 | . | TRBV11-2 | TGTGCCAGCAAACAGAGCTCCTACAATGAGCAGTTCTTC | CASKQSSYNEQFF
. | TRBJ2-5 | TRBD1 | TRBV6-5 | TGTGCCAGCAGGCGACAGGGGGGTCAAGAGACCCAGTACTTC | CASRRQGGQETQYF
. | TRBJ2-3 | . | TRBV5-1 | TGCGCCAGCAGCCCCCAGGGGAGCACAGATACGCAGTATTTT | CASSPQGSTDTQYF
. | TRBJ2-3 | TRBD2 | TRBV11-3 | TGTGCCAGCAGTTCGACTAGCGGGGAGGGAGATACGCAGTATTTT | CASSSTSGEGDTQYF
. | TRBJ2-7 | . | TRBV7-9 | TGTGCCAGCAGCCTTCGACAGGCAAGCTCCTACGAGCAGTACTTC | CASSLRQASSYEQYF
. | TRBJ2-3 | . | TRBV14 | TGTGCCAGCAGCCTTTACCAAGGGACAGATACGCAGTATTTT | CASSLYQGTDTQYF
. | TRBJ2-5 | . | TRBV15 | TGTGCCACCAGCAGAGATACCAGTTGGCTGGAGACCCAGTACTTC | CATSRDTSWLETQYF
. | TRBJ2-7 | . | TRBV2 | TGTGCCAGCAGTGAGGCGGCGGGGTACAGCGGACAGTACTTC | CASSEAAGYSGQYF
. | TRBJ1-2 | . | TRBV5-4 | TGTGCCAGCAGCTTGCCAACGGGCTTTAGGAACTATGGCTACACCTTC | CASSLPTGFRNYGYTF
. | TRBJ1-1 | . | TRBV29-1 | TGCAGCGTTGTATTTTGGGGTCCCAGAGGCACTGAAGCTTTCTTT | CSVVFWGPRGTEAFF
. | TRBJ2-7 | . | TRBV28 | TGTGCCTCCCAAAAGGACGAGCAGTACTTC | CASQKDEQYF
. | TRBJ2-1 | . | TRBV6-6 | TGTGCCAGCAGTTACTCTGGGGGCCGGAACGGAGGTGAGCAGTTCTTC | CASSYSGGRNGGEQFF
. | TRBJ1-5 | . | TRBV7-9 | TGTGCCAGCAGCCCAACAGGGCAGGGACCCCAGCATTTT | CASSPTGQGPQHF
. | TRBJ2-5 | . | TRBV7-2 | TGTGCCAGCAGCCGGGTAGAGACCCAGTACTTC | CASSRVETQYF
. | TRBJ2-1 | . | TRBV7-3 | TGTGCCAGCAGCTTAACGAGGGACATTTACAATGAGCAGTTCTTC | CASSLTRDIYNEQFF
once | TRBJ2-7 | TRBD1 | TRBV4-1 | TGCGCCAGCAGCCAACCAGACAGGGGATGTTTGTACTTC | CASSQPDRGCLYF
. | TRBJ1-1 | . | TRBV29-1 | TGCAGCGTTCGTGGCAGGGTTAACACTGAAGCTTTCTTT | CSVRGRVNTEAFF